This passage covers 20 T cell receptor beta chains from one sample sequenced in a study of CXCR3-negative and CXCR3-positive naive CD8 T cells. All TRB cDNA libraries came from 5' RACE performed with UMI labels. TCRdb re-analyzed the 5' RACE reads; it lists each CDR3 protein once, without DNA. The sample has tens of thousands of distinct CDR3 sequences. The sequenced sample was naive CXCR3- CD8+ T cells from blood. The subset is: CD45RO-CCR7+CD27+CD95- naive CD8+ T cells lacking CXCR3 (TNR3-). These receptors all come from a human donor in good health. Some clones in this sample may be carry-over from other donors' samples.

The chain uses TRBV28 and TRBJ2-6; the D call from TCRdb, TRBD2, cannot be confirmed without DNA. Germline CDR1 MDHEN, CDR2 SYDVKM. The CDR3 is 15 residues long. This CDR3 is CASSKGLSGANVLTF. The full variable domain, rest sourced from reference TRBV28 and TRBJ2-6, is DVKVTQSSRYLVKRTGEKVFLECVQDMDHENMFWYRQDPGLGLRLIYFSYDVKMKEKGDIPEGYSVSREKKERFSLILESASTNQTSMYLCASSKGLSGANVLTFGAGSRLTVL.

The V call is TRBV4-2, the J call TRBJ2-7. Germline CDR1 is LGHNA and CDR2 is YNFKEQ. The CDR3 runs to 14 residues. The CDR3 spells CASSQTIGRGEQYF.

This sequence joins TRBV5-4 and TRBJ2-5; TCRdb outputs TRBD2, but without DNA this stays unchecked. CDR1 and CDR2 (germline): SGHNT, YYREEE (reference sequence). CDR3 length: 17 amino acids. The CDR3 region is CASSLPSGTSGVETQYF.

The chain links TRBV28 to TRBJ2-7. Germline assignment: CDR1 MDHEN and CDR2 SYDVKM. The length of the CDR3 is 12 residues. Here the CDR3 reads CASSYFSYEQYF.

The V call is TRBV30, the J call TRBJ1-1; TCRdb's D call of TRBD1 is untestable without DNA. Germline loops: CDR1 GTSNPN, CDR2 SVGIG (reference sequence). CDR3 size: 13 residues. The CDR3 reads CAWSYWGNTEAFF.

The chain employs TRBV20-1 and TRBJ1-2; there is no DNA to check the TCRdb D call of TRBD1. The CDR3 contains 15 residues. CDR1 and CDR2 (germline): DFQATT, SNEGSKA (reference sequence). The CDR3: CSARHRQGANYGYTF.

J is TRBJ2-3 and V is TRBV6-4; the D call from TCRdb, TRBD1, cannot be confirmed without DNA. In germline, CDR1 is MRHNA, CDR2 SNTAGT. The CDR3 spans 14 residues. CDR3 residues: CASSPTGEGDTQYF.

The chain has TRBV27 and TRBJ2-3; with no DNA, the TCRdb D assignment of TRBD1 cannot be verified. There are 16 residues in the CDR3. CDR1 is MNHEY and CDR2 is SMNVEV in the germline V gene (reference sequence). This CDR3 reads CASSLGQGLVTDTQYF.

CDR3 amino acids: CASSLWASGGLSQETQYF. This chain joins TRBV7-2 and TRBJ2-5; the D gene TCRdb calls, TRBD2, cannot be checked with no DNA. The CDR3 runs 18 residues. In germline, CDR1 is SGHTA, CDR2 FQGNSA.

The rearrangement links TRBV27 to TRBJ2-7; the TCRdb D gene call, TRBD2, has no DNA to confirm it. CDR3 size: 15 residues. Germline V CDR1 and CDR2: MNHEY, SMNVEV (reference sequence). The CDR3 loop reads CASSISTSGSVEQYF.

The chain employs TRBV9 and TRBJ2-4; there is no DNA to check the TCRdb D call of TRBD2. Germline V lookup: CDR1 SGDLS, CDR2 YYNGEE. CDR3 size: 15 residues. CDR3 sequence reads: CASSASSGSGNIEYF.

This chain joins TRBV4-3 and TRBJ2-4; no DNA is available, so the TRBD2 call from TCRdb remains unchecked. CDR1 LGHNA and CDR2 YSLEER come from the germline V gene. The CDR3 runs 13 residues. The CDR3 spells CASSQDWEDIQYF.

The rearrangement joins TRBV29-1 to TRBJ1-2; TCRdb reports TRBD1, a call that lacks DNA to check it against. The CDR3 has 12 residues. CDR1 is SQVTM, CDR2 ANQGSEA, per germline. The chain's CDR3 is CSVVDRDYGYTF.

The J gene is TRBJ2-2, the V gene TRBV29-1. The CDR3 length is 12 residues. Per germline, CDR1 SQVTM and CDR2 ANQGSEA. CDR3 region: CSVEGNTGELFF.

The chain couples TRBV7-9 to TRBJ1-1; checking the TCRdb D call of TRBD1 is not possible without DNA. CDR3 length: 13 amino acids. Germline loops: CDR1 SEHNR, CDR2 FQNEAQ (reference sequence). The CDR3 loop reads CASSKTPGVEAFF.

The gene calls are TRBV5-1 and TRBJ2-7; the TRBD1 assignment by TCRdb is unverifiable without DNA. Germline values: CDR1 SGHRS, CDR2 YFSETQ. The CDR3 loop spans 14 amino acids. This CDR3 reads CASSLEDSRDEQYF. The full variable domain, in which reference TRBV5-1 and TRBJ2-7 provide the parts outside the CDR3, is KAGVTQTPRYLIKTRGQQVTLSCSPISGHRSVSWYQQTPGQGLQFLFEYFSETQRNKGNFPGRFSGRQFSNSRSEMNVSTLELGDSALYLCASSLEDSRDEQYFGPGTRLTVT.

The gene calls are TRBV10-3 and TRBJ2-1. The CDR3 consists of 15 residues. CDR1 is ENHRY and CDR2 is SYGVKD in the germline V gene. CDR3 residues: CAISDGGDSYNEQFF.

J is TRBJ1-1 and V is TRBV5-1; TCRdb lists TRBD1, though no DNA is available to test this call. CDR1 SGHRS and CDR2 YFSETQ come from the germline V gene. The CDR3 totals 15 residues. CDR3 in amino acids: CASSLAGQANTEAFF.

The rearrangement uses TRBV4-2 and TRBJ1-4; TCRdb names TRBD1, which stays unverified in the absence of DNA. The length of the CDR3 is 13 residues. Per the germline V gene, CDR1 is LGHNA and CDR2 is YNFKEQ. The CDR3 region is CASSQDLGQAERF.

This chain links TRBV28 with TRBJ2-7. The CDR3 totals 14 residues. Looked up from germline, CDR1 is MDHEN and CDR2 is SYDVKM. The CDR3 sequence is CASSSSSYPNEQYF.